This T cell receptor (beta chain) was sequenced in a study of vaccination effects on CD4 cells after COVID-19. General study results and limits: Convalescents' post-vaccine spike-reactive clones were mainly new, vaccine-induced.

After expansion with viral peptide pools in the ViraFEST assay, antigen-specific CD4+ T cells were sequenced. The culture ran for 9 to 11 days, and then CD4+ T cells were isolated. Between March and December 2020, the person had a SARS-CoV-2 infection that PCR confirmed. V lost 0 bases, J lost 2 bases, and 15 bases lay in between. The CDR3 sequence is 17 residues long. Germline V CDR1 and CDR2: KGHSH, LQKENI. Method: immunoSEQ multiplex PCR; TCRdb's copy keeps in-frame clones and lacks some. Of 20,000 to 25,000 clones listed, roughly four fifths are singletons. Of note for this clone: Its cognate antigen is unknown.

The source of this sequence is a human donor who had a prior SARS-CoV-2 infection. Sequenced material: CD4+ T cells from PBMCs cultured with a peptide pool, taken before COVID-19 vaccination. This chain joins TRBV18 and TRBJ2-3; tentative D call: TRBD1 (6 bases). The CDR3 region has the DNA TGTGCCAGCTCACCACCGTGGGCAGGGGCGCACACAGATACGCAGTATTTT. Protein product: CASSPPWAGAHTDTQYF. Based on the CDR3 plus reference TRBV18 and TRBJ2-3, the full variable domain is NAGVMQNPRHLVRRRGQEARLRCSPMKGHSHVYWYRQLPEEGLKFMVYLQKENIIDESGMPKERFSAEFPKEGPSILRIQQVVRGDSAAYFCASSPPWAGAHTDTQYFGPGTRLTVL.